This entry lists 22 T cell receptor beta chains sequenced from one sample in a study of blood T cell repertoires in COVID-19. Measured with immunoSEQ multiplex PCR; TCRdb has only the in-frame clones, and not every one. The table records 450,000 to 500,000 clones, 70% to 90% of them present only once. Input material: peripheral blood. These TCRs come from a human donor in a cohort sampled during active COVID-19.

This sequence joins TRBV25-1 and TRBJ1-4; D is possibly TRBD1 (6 bases). The germline CDR1 and CDR2 sequences are MGHDK and SYGVNS. Between the trimmed V and J ends, which lost 4 bases and 5 bases, there was a span of 14 bases. The CDR3 consists of 15 residues. CDR3: CASSGTGTRNEKLFF. CDR3 sequence (DNA): TGTGCCAGCAGTGGTACCGGGACAAGGAATGAAAAACTGTTTTTT. The entire variable domain, with the rest obtained from reference TRBV25-1 and TRBJ1-4, is as follows: EADIYQTPRYLVIGTGKKITLECSQTMGHDKMYWYQQDPGMELHLIHYSYGVNSTEKGDLSSESTVSRIRTEHFPLTLESARPSHTSQYLCASSGTGTRNEKLFFGSGTQLSVL.

V and J are TRBV30 and TRBJ1-1; no clear D gene. With 2 bases removed from V and 1 base from J, the gap between germline ends came to 8 bases. This CDR3 contains 13 residues. Germline assignment: CDR1 GTSNPN and CDR2 SVGIG (reference sequence). CDR3 sequence: CAWSRSKNTEAFF. CDR3 coding DNA: TGTGCCTGGAGTAGGAGTAAGAACACTGAAGCTTTCTTT.

The CDR3 loop is CASSSAAGFYNEQFF. The CDR3, as DNA: TGTGCCAGCAGTTCGGCAGCGGGGTTCTACAATGAGCAGTTCTTC. V usage is TRBV28 and J usage is TRBJ2-1; 7 bases agree with TRBD2. The V segment lost 4 bases and the J segment 3 bases; nucleotides outside the gene matches: 6. This CDR3 comprises 15 residues. The germline V gene has CDR1 MDHEN and CDR2 SYDVKM.

The chain combines TRBV2 with TRBJ1-2; TRBD1 is a possible D gene (6 bases). Trimming removed 8 bases from V and 2 bases from J, with 18 bases in between. Germline loops: CDR1 SNHLY, CDR2 FYNNEI. The CDR3 is 15 amino acids. CDR3 sequence reads: CASGRSVRGNYGYTF. The DNA for the CDR3 is TGTGCCAGCGGCCGTTCCGTCAGGGGAAACTATGGCTACACCTTC.

The table lists this clone with a count of one. The rearrangement uses TRBV6-5 and TRBJ2-5; tentative D call: TRBD1 (6 bases). Trimming stripped 5 bases from V and 2 bases from J, with 15 bases between. Germline V gives CDR1 MNHEY, CDR2 SVGAGI. This CDR3 region has 15 residues. This chain's CDR3 is CASSPDSIEQETQYF. In nucleotides, the CDR3 is TGTGCCAGCAGTCCGGACAGCATAGAACAAGAGACCCAGTACTTC.

The rearrangement joins TRBV5-8 to TRBJ1-1; D gene unclear. The length of the CDR3 is 14 residues. V shed 0 bases and J shed 4 bases, with 10 bases lying between them. Looked up from germline, CDR1 is SGHTS and CDR2 is YDEGEE. CDR3 sequence: CASSLVPEGTEAFF. The CDR3 coding sequence is TGTGCCAGCAGCTTGGTACCGGAGGGCACTGAAGCTTTCTTT. The full variable domain, in which reference TRBV5-8 and TRBJ1-1 provide the parts outside the CDR3, is EAGVTQSPTHLIKTRGQQATLRCSPISGHTSVYWYQQALGLGLQFLLWYDEGEERNRGNFPPRFSGRQFPNYSSELNVNALELEDSALYLCASSLVPEGTEAFFGQGTRLTVV.

In this sample, this clone turned up a few times. The CDR3 loop reads CAWSVRSVNTEAFF. Here the CDR3 DNA reads TGTGCCTGGAGTGTACGGTCTGTAAACACTGAAGCTTTCTTT. The chain is built from TRBV30 and TRBJ1-1; the D is unclear. V lost 0 bases to trimming and J lost 2 bases, with 10 bases between them. CDR3 length equals 14 residues. From germline, CDR1 is GTSNPN and CDR2 SVGIG (reference sequence).

This chain joins TRBV28 and TRBJ1-2; 7 bases agree with TRBD1. Germline CDR1 and CDR2: MDHEN and SYDVKM. Germline trimming cut 0 bases from V and 2 bases from J; bases unmatched to any gene: 0. The CDR3 runs 14 residues. CDR3 DNA sequence: TGTGCCAGCAGTTTATGGGGACAGAACTATGGCTACACCTTC. The encoded protein is CASSLWGQNYGYTF.

This rearrangement joins TRBV3-1 (or the pseudogene TRBV3-2) to TRBJ1-1; D might be TRBD1 (6 bases). Germline values: CDR1 LGHDT, CDR2 YNNKEL (reference sequence). The CDR3 loop spans 16 amino acids. V was cut by 4 bases and J by 7 bases, with 22 bases left in between. The CDR3 sequence: CASSLARDTWSNEAFF. CDR3 coding DNA: TGTGCCAGCAGCCTCGCCCGGGACACTTGGAGTAATGAAGCTTTCTTT.

The gene calls are TRBV29-1 and TRBJ1-5; 9 nucleotides match TRBD1. This CDR3 has 14 residues. V lost 6 bases to trimming and J lost 3 bases; unmatched junction nucleotides: 6. Per germline, CDR1 SQVTM and CDR2 ANQGSEA. CDR3 protein: CSVGGQGDNQPQHF. CDR3 DNA sequence: TGCAGCGTGGGGGGACAGGGTGACAATCAGCCCCAGCATTTT.

The chain has TRBV7-8 and TRBJ1-1; 8 bases align to TRBD1. Trimming removed 4 bases from V and 7 bases from J; junction bases left unmatched: 8. This CDR3 is built from 14 residues. Germline CDR1 is SGHVS and CDR2 is FQNEAQ. The CDR3 reads CASSWDDRGNEAFF. Here the CDR3 DNA reads TGTGCCAGCAGCTGGGACGACAGGGGAAATGAAGCTTTCTTT.

The V and J genes are TRBV6-5 and TRBJ2-2; 10 positions agree with TRBD2. CDR1 is MNHEY and CDR2 is SVGAGI in the germline V gene. The CDR3 loop spans 14 amino acids. Trimming cost V 8 bases and J 7 bases; bases outside gene matches: 7. CDR3 bases: TGTGCCAGCCGGTCTAGCGGGGGCAGCGGGGAGCTGTTTTTT. Translated, it gives CASRSSGGSGELFF.

This clone was picked up a small number of times. The gene calls are TRBV19 and TRBJ1-5; D remains ambiguous. This CDR3 is built from 17 residues. V was cut by 3 bases and J by 4 bases, with 19 bases left in between. The germline V gene encodes CDR1 LNHDA and CDR2 SQIVND (reference sequence). The CDR3 region has the DNA TGTGCCAGTAGTATCGGGGTCGGAGGGAGTTTAAATCAGCCCCAGCATTTT. It specifies CASSIGVGGSLNQPQHF.

The rearrangement joins TRBV19 to TRBJ2-1; unclear D gene. Germline assignment: CDR1 LNHDA and CDR2 SQIVND (reference sequence). CDR3 length: 13 residues. V lost 3 bases, J lost 5 bases, and 8 bases lay in between. The CDR3 bases are TGTGCCAGTAGTATTAGTTTTAACAATGAGCAGTTCTTC. This translates into CASSISFNNEQFF.

This chain uses TRBV19 with TRBJ1-5; no firm D call. CDR3 length: 13 amino acids. V shed 7 bases and J shed 7 bases, with 14 bases lying between them. The germline CDR1 and CDR2 sequences are LNHDA and SQIVND (reference sequence). The CDR3 nucleotides are TGTGCCAGTATCGATCGGGCGGGACAGCCCCAGCATTTT. Amino acid sequence: CASIDRAGQPQHF.

V and J are TRBV7-9 and TRBJ1-2; D remains unclear. The germline V gene encodes CDR1 SEHNR and CDR2 FQNEAQ (reference sequence). Deletions cut 10 bases from V and 4 bases from J, with 19 bases between. This CDR3 has 14 amino acids. The CDR3 region has the DNA TGTGCCACCTCCCCCTGGGGAGGAGTCTATGGCTACACCTTC. Encoded protein: CATSPWGGVYGYTF.

The chain couples TRBV4-1 to TRBJ2-5; 7 bases fit TRBD2. CDR3 length: 16 amino acids. The germline V gene has CDR1 MGHRA and CDR2 YSYEKL. Unmatched junction bases numbered 13, after V lost 5 bases and J lost 4 bases. The CDR3 DNA sequence: TGCGCCAGCAGCTCTAATCCGGGACTAAGGTTAGAGACCCAGTACTTC. Translated, it gives CASSSNPGLRLETQYF.

The chain links TRBV27 to TRBJ2-3; 11 nucleotides line up with TRBD1. J gave up 5 bases and V 6 bases, and 4 bases lay outside the gene matches. CDR1 MNHEY and CDR2 SMNVEV come from the germline V gene (reference sequence). This CDR3 is built from 14 residues. The CDR3 loop reads CASSPDRGQDTQYF. CDR3 DNA: TGTGCCAGCAGCCCGGACAGGGGGCAAGATACGCAGTATTTT.

CDR3 protein: CASREANTEAFF. The CDR3 nucleotides read TGTGCCAGCAGGGAGGCGAACACTGAAGCTTTCTTT. The chain couples TRBV3-1 (or the pseudogene TRBV3-2) to TRBJ1-1; no firm D call. V was pared by 6 bases and J by 1 base, with 6 bases between. This CDR3 has 12 amino acids. In germline, CDR1 is LGHDT, CDR2 YNNKEL (reference sequence).

This clone was seen a single time. The chain couples TRBV7-2 to TRBJ2-5; 8 bases align to TRBD1. This CDR3 comprises 15 residues. Germline CDR1 reads SGHTA; CDR2 reads FQGNSA. The junction had 11 bases not matched to a gene; V was cut back by 6 bases and J by 5 bases. Here the CDR3 reads CASSSGTGGHETQYF. The CDR3 bases are TGTGCCAGCAGTTCCGGGACAGGAGGACACGAGACCCAGTACTTC.

The chain employs TRBV28 and TRBJ2-7, with TRBD2 as a possible D gene (6 bases). The ends were cut back, 6 bases at V and 3 bases at J, with 15 bases in the middle. Germline values: CDR1 MDHEN, CDR2 SYDVKM. This CDR3 contains 14 residues. This CDR3 is CASRAGPGIYEQYF. The CDR3 DNA is TGTGCCAGCAGGGCGGGACCAGGAATCTACGAGCAGTACTTC.

The chain joins TRBV2 to TRBJ2-2; the match to TRBD2 covers 9 bases. The CDR3 spans 15 residues. Germline CDR1 is SNHLY and CDR2 is FYNNEI. The J segment lost 5 bases and the V segment lost 6 bases, leaving 7 bases of the junction unmatched. CDR3 coding DNA: TGTGCCAGCAGCTTAGCGGGAGTCGGGACCGGGGAGCTGTTTTTT. It translates to CASSLAGVGTGELFF.